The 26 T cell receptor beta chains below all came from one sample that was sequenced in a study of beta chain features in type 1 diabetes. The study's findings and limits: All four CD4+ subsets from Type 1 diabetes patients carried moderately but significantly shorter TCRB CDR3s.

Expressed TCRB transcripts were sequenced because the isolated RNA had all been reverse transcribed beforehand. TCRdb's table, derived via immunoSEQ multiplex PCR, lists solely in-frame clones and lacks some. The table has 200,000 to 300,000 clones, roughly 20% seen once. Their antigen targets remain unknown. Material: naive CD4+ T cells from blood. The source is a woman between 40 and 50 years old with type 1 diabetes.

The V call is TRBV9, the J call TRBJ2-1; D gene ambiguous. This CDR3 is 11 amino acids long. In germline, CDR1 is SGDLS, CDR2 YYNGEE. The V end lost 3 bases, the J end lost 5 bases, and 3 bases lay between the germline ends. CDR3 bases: TGTGCCAGCAGCGCTAACAATGAGCAGTTCTTC. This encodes CASSANNEQFF.

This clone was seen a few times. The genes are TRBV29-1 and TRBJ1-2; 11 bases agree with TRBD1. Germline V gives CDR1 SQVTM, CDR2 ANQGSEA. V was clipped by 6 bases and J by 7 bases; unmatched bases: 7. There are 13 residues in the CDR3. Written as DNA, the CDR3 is TGCAGCGTCCGGGGACAGGGGGAAAGTGGCTACACCTTC. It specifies CSVRGQGESGYTF.

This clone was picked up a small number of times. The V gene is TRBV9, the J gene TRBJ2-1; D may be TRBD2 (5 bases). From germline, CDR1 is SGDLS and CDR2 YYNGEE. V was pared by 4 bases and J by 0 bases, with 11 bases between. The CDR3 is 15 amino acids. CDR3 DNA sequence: TGTGCCAGCAGCCGGACTGCCGCCTCCTACAATGAGCAGTTCTTC. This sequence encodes CASSRTAASYNEQFF.

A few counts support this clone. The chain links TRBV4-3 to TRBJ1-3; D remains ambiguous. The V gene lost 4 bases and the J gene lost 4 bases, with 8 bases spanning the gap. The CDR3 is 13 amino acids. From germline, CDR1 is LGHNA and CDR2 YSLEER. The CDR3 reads CASSLTEGNTIYF. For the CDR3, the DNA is TGCGCCAGCAGCCTCACCGAGGGAAACACCATATATTTT.

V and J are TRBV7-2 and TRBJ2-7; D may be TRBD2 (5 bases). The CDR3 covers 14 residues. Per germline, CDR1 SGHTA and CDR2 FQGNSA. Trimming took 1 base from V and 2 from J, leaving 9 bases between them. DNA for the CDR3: TGTGCCAGCAGCTTAGGGACTGTACCCTACGAGCAGTACTTC. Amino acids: CASSLGTVPYEQYF.

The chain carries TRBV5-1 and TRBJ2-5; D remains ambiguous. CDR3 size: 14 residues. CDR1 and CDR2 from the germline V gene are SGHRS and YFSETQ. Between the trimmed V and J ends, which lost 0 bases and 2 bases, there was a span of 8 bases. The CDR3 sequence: CASSLGSTQETQYF. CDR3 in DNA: TGCGCCAGCAGCTTGGGGAGCACACAAGAGACCCAGTACTTC.

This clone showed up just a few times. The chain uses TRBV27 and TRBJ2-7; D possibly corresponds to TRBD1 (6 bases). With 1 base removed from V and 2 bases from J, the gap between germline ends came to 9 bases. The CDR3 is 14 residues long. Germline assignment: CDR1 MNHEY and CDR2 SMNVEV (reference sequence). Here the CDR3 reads CASSLYRTAYEQYF. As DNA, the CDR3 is TGTGCCAGCAGTTTATATCGGACAGCCTACGAGCAGTACTTC.

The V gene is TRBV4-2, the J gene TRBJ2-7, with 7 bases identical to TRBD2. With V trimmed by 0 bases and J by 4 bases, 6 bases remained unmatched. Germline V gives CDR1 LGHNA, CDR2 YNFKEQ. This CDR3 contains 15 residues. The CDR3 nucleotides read TGTGCCAGCAGCCAAGATAGGCGGGAGTGGTACGAGCAGTACTTC. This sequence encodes CASSQDRREWYEQYF.

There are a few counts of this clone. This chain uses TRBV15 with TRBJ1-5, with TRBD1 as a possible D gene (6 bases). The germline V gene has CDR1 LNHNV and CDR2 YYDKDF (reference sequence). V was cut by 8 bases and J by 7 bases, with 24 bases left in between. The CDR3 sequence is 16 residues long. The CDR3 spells CATASPRDKGIQPQHF. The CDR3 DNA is TGTGCCACCGCTTCCCCCAGGGACAAGGGAATACAGCCCCAGCATTTT.

Written as DNA, the CDR3 is TGTGCCAGCAGCCAAGACCGGGACATACCCTACGAGCAGTACTTC. It yields the protein CASSQDRDIPYEQYF. J is TRBJ2-7 and V is TRBV4-2; maybe TRBD1 (6 bases). The V gene lost 0 bases and the J gene lost 2 bases, with 11 bases spanning the gap. CDR1 LGHNA and CDR2 YNFKEQ come from the germline V gene. This CDR3 comprises 15 residues.

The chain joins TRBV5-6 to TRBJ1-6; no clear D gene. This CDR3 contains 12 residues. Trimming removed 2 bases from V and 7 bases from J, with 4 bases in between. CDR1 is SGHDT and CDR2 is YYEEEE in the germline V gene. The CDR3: CASSFGNSPLHF. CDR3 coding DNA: TGTGCCAGCAGCTTCGGGAATTCACCCCTCCACTTT.

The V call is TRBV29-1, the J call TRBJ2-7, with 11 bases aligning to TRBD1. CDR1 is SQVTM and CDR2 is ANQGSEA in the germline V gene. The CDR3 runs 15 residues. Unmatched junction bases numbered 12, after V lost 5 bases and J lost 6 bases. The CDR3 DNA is TGCAGCGTTTTTCGGGGACAGGGGGTAGGACGCGAGCAGTACTTC. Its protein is CSVFRGQGVGREQYF.

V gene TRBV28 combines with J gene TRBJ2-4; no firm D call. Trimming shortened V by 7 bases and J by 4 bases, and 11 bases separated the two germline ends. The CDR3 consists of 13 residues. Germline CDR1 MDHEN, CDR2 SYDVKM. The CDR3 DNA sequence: TGTGCCAGCACCGACACCGGTAAAAACATTCAGTACTTC. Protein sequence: CASTDTGKNIQYF.

The chain's CDR3 is CASSPRGWPTDTQYF. DNA of the CDR3: TGTGCCAGCAGCCCCCGAGGGTGGCCCACAGATACGCAGTATTTT. The gene calls are TRBV7-2 and TRBJ2-3, with a possible D match to TRBD2 (5 bases). The V end lost 5 bases, the J end lost 2 bases, and 14 bases lay between the germline ends. The germline V gene encodes CDR1 SGHTA and CDR2 FQGNSA. The CDR3 is made up of 15 amino acids.

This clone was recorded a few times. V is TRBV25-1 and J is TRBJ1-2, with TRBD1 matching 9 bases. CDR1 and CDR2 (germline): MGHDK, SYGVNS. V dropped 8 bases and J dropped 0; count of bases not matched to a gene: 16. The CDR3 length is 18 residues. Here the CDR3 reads CASWDPAGTGPPNYGYTF. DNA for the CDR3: TGTGCCAGCTGGGATCCTGCCGGGACAGGGCCCCCTAACTATGGCTACACCTTC.

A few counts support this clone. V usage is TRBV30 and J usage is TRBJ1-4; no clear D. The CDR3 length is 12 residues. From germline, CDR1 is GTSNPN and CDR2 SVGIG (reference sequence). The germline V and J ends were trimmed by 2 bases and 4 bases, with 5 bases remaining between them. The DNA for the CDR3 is TGTGCCTGGAGTTACAGTAATGAAAAACTGTTTTTT. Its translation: CAWSYSNEKLFF.

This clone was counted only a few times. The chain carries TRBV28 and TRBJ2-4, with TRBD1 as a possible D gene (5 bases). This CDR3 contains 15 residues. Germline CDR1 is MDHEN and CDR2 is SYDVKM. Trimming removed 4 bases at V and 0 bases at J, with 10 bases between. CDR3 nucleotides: TGTGCCAGCAGTTCCACAGGATTAGCCAAAAACATTCAGTACTTC. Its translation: CASSSTGLAKNIQYF.

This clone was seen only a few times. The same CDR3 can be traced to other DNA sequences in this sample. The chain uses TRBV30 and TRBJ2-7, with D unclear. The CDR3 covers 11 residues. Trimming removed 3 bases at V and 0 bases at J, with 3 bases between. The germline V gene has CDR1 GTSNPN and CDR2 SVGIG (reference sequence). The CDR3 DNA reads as TGTGCCTGGAGCGGCTCCTACGAGCAGTACTTC. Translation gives CAWSGSYEQYF. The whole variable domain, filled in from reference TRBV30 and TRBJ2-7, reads SQTIHQWPATLVQPVGSPLSLECTVEGTSNPNLYWYRQAAGRGLQLLFYSVGIGQISSEVPQNLSASRPQDRQFILSSKKLLLSDSGFYLCAWSGSYEQYFGPGTRLTVT.

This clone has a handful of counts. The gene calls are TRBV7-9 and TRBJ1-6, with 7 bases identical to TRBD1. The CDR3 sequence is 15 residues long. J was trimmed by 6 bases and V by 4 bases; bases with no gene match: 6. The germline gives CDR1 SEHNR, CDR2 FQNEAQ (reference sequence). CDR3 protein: CASSSQGTANSPLHF. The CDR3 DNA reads TGTGCCAGCAGCTCCCAGGGGACAGCTAATTCACCCCTCCACTTT.

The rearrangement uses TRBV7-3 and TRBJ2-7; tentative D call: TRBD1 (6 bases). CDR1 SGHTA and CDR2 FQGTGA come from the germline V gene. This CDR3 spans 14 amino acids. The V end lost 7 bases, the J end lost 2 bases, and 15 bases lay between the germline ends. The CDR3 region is CASILQGKTYEQYF. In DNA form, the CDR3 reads TGTGCCAGCATCCTACAGGGAAAAACCTACGAGCAGTACTTC.

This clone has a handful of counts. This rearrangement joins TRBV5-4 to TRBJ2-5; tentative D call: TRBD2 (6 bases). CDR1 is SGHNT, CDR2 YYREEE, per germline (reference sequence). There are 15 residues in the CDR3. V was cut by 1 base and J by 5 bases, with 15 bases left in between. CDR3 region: CASSLSPGEGETQYF. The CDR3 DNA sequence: TGTGCCAGCAGCTTGTCTCCGGGAGAGGGCGAGACCCAGTACTTC. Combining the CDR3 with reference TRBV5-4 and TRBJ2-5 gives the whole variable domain ETGVTQSPTHLIKTRGQQVTLRCSSQSGHNTVSWYQQALGQGPQFIFQYYREEENGRGNFPPRFSGLQFPNYSSELNVNALELDDSALYLCASSLSPGEGETQYFGPGTRLLVL.

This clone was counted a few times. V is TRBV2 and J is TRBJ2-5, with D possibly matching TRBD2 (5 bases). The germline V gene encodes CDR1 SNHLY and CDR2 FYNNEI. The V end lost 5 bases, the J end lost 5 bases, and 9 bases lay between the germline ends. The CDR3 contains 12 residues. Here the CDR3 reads CASSRSGETQYF. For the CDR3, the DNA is TGTGCCAGCAGTAGATCGGGGGAGACCCAGTACTTC.

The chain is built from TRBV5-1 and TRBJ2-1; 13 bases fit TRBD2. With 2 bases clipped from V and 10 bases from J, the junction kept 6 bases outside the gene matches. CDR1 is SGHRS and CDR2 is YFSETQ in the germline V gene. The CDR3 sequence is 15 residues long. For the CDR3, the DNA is TGCGCCAGCAGCTTTGGACTAGCGGGAGAGGGGGAGCAGTTCTTC. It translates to CASSFGLAGEGEQFF. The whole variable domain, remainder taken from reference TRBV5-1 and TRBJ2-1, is KAGVTQTPRYLIKTRGQQVTLSCSPISGHRSVSWYQQTPGQGLQFLFEYFSETQRNKGNFPGRFSGRQFSNSRSEMNVSTLELGDSALYLCASSFGLAGEGEQFFGPGTRLTVL.

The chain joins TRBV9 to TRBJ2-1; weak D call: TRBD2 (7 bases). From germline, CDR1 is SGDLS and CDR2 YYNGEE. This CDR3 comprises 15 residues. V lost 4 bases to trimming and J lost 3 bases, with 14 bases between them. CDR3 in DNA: TGTGCCAGCAGCCTCGGGGGGCGGGACTACAATGAGCAGTTCTTC. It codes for CASSLGGRDYNEQFF.

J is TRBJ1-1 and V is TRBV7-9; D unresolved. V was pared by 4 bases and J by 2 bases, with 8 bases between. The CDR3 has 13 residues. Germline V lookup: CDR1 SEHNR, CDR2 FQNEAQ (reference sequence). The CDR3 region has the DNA TGTGCCAGCAGCTCTCCGGGTAACACTGAAGCTTTCTTT. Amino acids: CASSSPGNTEAFF.

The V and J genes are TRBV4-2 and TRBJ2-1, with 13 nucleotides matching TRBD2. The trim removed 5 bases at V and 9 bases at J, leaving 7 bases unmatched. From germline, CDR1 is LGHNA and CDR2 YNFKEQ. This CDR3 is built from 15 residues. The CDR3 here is CASSSPGLAGTEQFF. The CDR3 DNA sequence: TGTGCCAGCAGCTCCCCGGGACTAGCGGGAACTGAGCAGTTCTTC.